The present T cell receptor (beta chain) was sequenced within a study of OX40 agonist ivuxolimab in advanced cancers. Study summary: At just under 85% male, the cohort had a mean age of about 60 years, ranging from about 20 to 90. The study's findings and limits: CD4+ and CD8+ blood T cells expanded clonally by week 6 at 0.1 to 3.0 mg/kg. CD8+ T cells (on average) carried more expanded clones than CD4+ T cells.

As to this clone: Antigen specificity is unknown.

V was cut by 0 bases and J by 6 bases, with 12 bases left in between. The CDR3 extends over 15 amino acids. Per the germline V gene, CDR1 is LNHNV and CDR2 is YYDKDF (reference sequence). The assay was immunoSEQ multiplex PCR, and TCRdb's table has in-frame clones only and misses some. This table has roughly 70,000 clones, 75% to 90% appearing once. Sequenced here: CD4+ or CD8+ T cells sorted from blood, sampled in a trial of the OX40 agonist ivuxolimab. The receptor's source is an adult with an advanced solid tumor such as melanoma, head and neck, liver or kidney cancer. The chain uses TRBV15 and TRBJ2-4; D is possibly TRBD1 or TRBD2 (6 bases each). Written as DNA, the CDR3 is TGTGCCACCAGCAGAGATCTCAGGGGACTAAACATTCAGTACTTC. Protein product: CATSRDLRGLNIQYF.